These 23 T cell receptor beta chains originate from one sample sequenced in a study of T cells in Graves' hyperthyroidism and ophthalmopathy. Researchers amplified the TCR beta CDR3 regions from RNA transcripts. First-round RT-PCR with HTBI primers amplified the TCR CDR3 region. TCRdb redid the calling of the multiplex PCR reads with MiXCR, one entry per CDR3 protein. The profile shows about 540,000 distinct CDR3 sequences, about half of them singletons. The sample was peripheral blood or thyroid tissue (not recorded which). Source of these receptors: a woman younger than 35 with Graves' hyperthyroidism.

There are a few counts of this clonotype. The chain carries TRBV7-9 and TRBJ2-7; no clear D. The end of the DNA is better explained by TRBJ2-1, so the J call may be wrong. CDR3 size: 14 residues. Germline V gives CDR1 SEHNR, CDR2 FQNEAQ (reference sequence). The CDR3: CASSLGWGRAEQFF. As DNA, the CDR3 is TGTGCCAGCAGCTTAGGTTGGGGTCGGGCGGAGCAGTTCTTC.

The chain has TRBV6-5 and TRBJ2-7, with 8 bases matching TRBD1. The length of the CDR3 is 14 residues. Germline CDR1 reads MNHEY; CDR2 reads SVGAGI. Trimming at V came to 2 bases and at J to 9 bases, leaving 9 bases not matched to a gene. CDR3 amino acids: CASSYRPGTGGQYF. CDR3 in DNA: TGTGCCAGCAGTTACCGGCCCGGGACAGGAGGGCAGTACTTC.

This rearrangement joins TRBV7-8 to TRBJ2-4; D may match TRBD1 or TRBD2 (6 bases each). From germline, CDR1 is SGHVS and CDR2 FQNEAQ. V dropped 5 bases and J dropped 1 base, with 18 bases sitting between them. CDR3 length equals 17 residues. The CDR3 loop reads CASSPDQRGVAKNIQYF. In DNA form, the CDR3 reads TGTGCCAGCAGCCCCGACCAGAGGGGGGTGGCCAAAAACATTCAGTACTTC.

The chain employs TRBV7-9 and TRBJ1-5; D might be TRBD1 (6 bases). CDR1 and CDR2 from the germline V gene are SEHNR and FQNEAQ (reference sequence). Between the trimmed V and J ends, which lost 4 bases and 8 bases, there was a span of 15 bases. This CDR3 comprises 14 residues. The CDR3 coding sequence is TGTGCCAGCAGCTCCCAGGGGCCCGAGGAGCCCCAGCATTTT. It yields the protein CASSSQGPEEPQHF.

This clonotype was seen ten or more times. CDR3 loop: CASSALDSLYEQYF. The CDR3 DNA follows: TGTGCCAGCAGCGCGTTGGACAGCCTCTACGAGCAGTACTTC. V usage is TRBV27 and J usage is TRBJ2-7; D is perhaps TRBD1 (6 bases). V lost 6 bases, J lost 3 bases, and 15 bases lay in between. Per germline, CDR1 MNHEY and CDR2 SMNVEV (reference sequence). CDR3 length: 14 residues.

The V and J genes are TRBV24-1 and TRBJ2-5; 8 bases line up with TRBD2. The J call may be incorrect, as the DNA end agrees better with TRBJ2-1. Germline V gene lookup returns CDR1 KGHDR and CDR2 SFDVKD. This CDR3 contains 14 residues. This chain's CDR3 is CATSFTGGPNEQFF. CDR3 DNA: TGTGCCACCAGTTTTACGGGAGGGCCCAATGAGCAGTTCTTC.

This clonotype turned up a few times. The genes are TRBV12-3 or TRBV12-4 and TRBJ2-5; TRBD1 matches at 7 bases. V shed 5 bases and J 5 bases; nucleotides not matched to a gene: 2. This CDR3 comprises 12 residues. The CDR3 DNA reads TGTGCCAGCAGTGCGGACAGGGAGACCCAGTACTTC. Amino acid sequence: CASSADRETQYF.

At least ten counts were recorded for this clonotype. The CDR3 coding sequence is TGTGCCAGCAGTGTGGACAGGGCGGGGCAGCCCCAGCATTTT. Amino acids: CASSVDRAGQPQHF. This sequence joins TRBV6-1 and TRBJ1-5, with TRBD1 matching over 8 bases. CDR1 and CDR2 from the germline V gene are MNHNS and SASEGT. CDR3 length equals 14 residues. Trimming took 4 bases from V and 7 from J; bases not matched to a gene: 6.

This clonotype came up once. A much bigger clone sits one base away, suggesting this may be a read error. The rearrangement links TRBV7-2 to TRBJ2-7; D gene uncertain. CDR3 length: 12 residues. Germline CDR1 reads SGHTA; CDR2 reads FQGNSA. CDR3 residues: CASSQGWYEQHF. CDR3 nucleotides: TGTGCCAGCAGCCAAGGTTGGTACGAGCAGCACTTC.

The chain has TRBV4-1 and TRBJ1-5; no clear D. Trimming shortened V by 2 bases and J by 0 bases, and 11 bases separated the two germline ends. The CDR3 consists of 16 residues. The germline CDR1 and CDR2 sequences are MGHRA and YSYEKL. CDR3 residues: CASSQTCPYSNQPQHF. The CDR3 coding sequence is TGCGCCAGCAGCCAAACCTGTCCATATAGCAATCAGCCCCAGCATTTT.

The chain has TRBV27 and TRBJ1-1, with TRBD1 matching over 8 bases. The CDR3 extends over 12 amino acids. V lost 6 bases, J lost 7 bases, and 4 bases stayed unmatched. CDR1 and CDR2 from the germline V gene are MNHEY and SMNVEV (reference sequence). The CDR3 nucleotides are TGTGCCAGCAGACAGGGGGGTGGTGAAGCTTTCTTT. Amino acids: CASRQGGGEAFF.

The rearrangement joins TRBV2 to TRBJ2-7, with 8 bases fitting TRBD2. The CDR3 is made up of 14 amino acids. The junction had 8 bases not matched to a gene; V was cut back by 5 bases and J by 5 bases. Germline lookup yields CDR1 SNHLY and CDR2 FYNNEI. CDR3 sequence (DNA): TGTGCCAGCAGTCCAGCGGGAGAGGCAGACGAGCAGTACTTC. Amino acids: CASSPAGEADEQYF. Using reference TRBV2 and TRBJ2-7 for the parts outside the CDR3, the full variable domain is EPEVTQTPSHQVTQMGQEVILRCVPISNHLYFYWYRQILGQKVEFLVSFYNNEISEKSEIFDDQFSVERPDGSNFTLKIRSTKLEDSAMYFCASSPAGEADEQYFGPGTRLTVT.

This clonotype was counted a single time. The chain combines TRBV29-1 with TRBJ1-1; D is uncertain. This CDR3 contains 16 residues. Per the germline V gene, CDR1 is SQVTM and CDR2 is ANQGSEA. V dropped 8 bases and J dropped 3 bases, with 25 bases sitting between them. In DNA form, the CDR3 reads TGCAGCTTAGGAGGTGGGATCGGCGCCCGAGACACTGAAGCTTTCTTT. It specifies CSLGGGIGARDTEAFF.

V gene TRBV10-2 combines with J gene TRBJ1-3, with TRBD1 as a possible D gene (6 bases). Looked up from germline, CDR1 is WSHSY and CDR2 is SAAADI. CDR3 length equals 14 residues. Deletions cut 7 bases from V and 8 bases from J, with 18 bases between. CDR3 in DNA: TGCGCCAGCACGGGGGGGGCGATGGGCTACACCATATATTTT. This translates into CASTGGAMGYTIYF.

The chain recombines TRBV20-1 with TRBJ1-4, with D uncertain. Deletions cut 6 bases from V and 5 bases from J, with 22 bases between. The CDR3 totals 16 residues. CDR1 is DFQATT and CDR2 is SNEGSKA in the germline V gene (reference sequence). In DNA, the CDR3 is TGCAGTGCGCCGAGACTAGCGGGAGTACCCAATGAAAAACTGTTTTTT. Residues: CSAPRLAGVPNEKLFF.

This clonotype was observed once. The rearrangement joins TRBV29-1 to TRBJ1-1; 8 nucleotides align to TRBD1. The CDR3 sequence is 12 residues long. The junction had 2 bases not matched to a gene; V was cut back by 3 bases and J by 5 bases. Germline V gives CDR1 SQVTM, CDR2 ANQGSEA. The CDR3 bases are TGCAGCGTTGACAGGGGGCTGACTGAAGCTTTCTTT. Protein product: CSVDRGLTEAFF.

The J gene is TRBJ1-5, the V gene TRBV19; 8 bases align to TRBD1. This CDR3 spans 12 amino acids. J gave up 7 bases and V 8 bases, and 4 bases lay outside the gene matches. Germline values: CDR1 LNHDA, CDR2 SQIVND (reference sequence). The CDR3 sequence: CASRQGSQPQHF. The CDR3 DNA reads as TGTGCCAGTCGACAGGGGTCACAGCCCCAGCATTTT.

The genes are TRBV7-9 and TRBJ2-2; D gene uncertain. The V end was cut by 5 bases, the J end by 8 bases, with 9 bases between. The CDR3 covers 12 residues. In germline, CDR1 is SEHNR, CDR2 FQNEAQ (reference sequence). The CDR3 spells CASSPYAGELFF. The CDR3 DNA follows: TGTGCCAGCAGCCCGTACGCAGGGGAGCTGTTTTTT.

The rearrangement links TRBV27 to TRBJ1-2; no clear D. V was shortened by 4 bases and J by 0 bases, with 12 bases between the two germline ends. Per the germline V gene, CDR1 is MNHEY and CDR2 is SMNVEV (reference sequence). The CDR3 has 15 amino acids. The CDR3 region is CASSSGGGANYGYTF. CDR3 DNA: TGTGCCAGCAGTTCCGGAGGAGGTGCTAACTATGGCTACACCTTC.

This clonotype was seen at least ten times. The chain combines TRBV20-1 with TRBJ1-2; TRBD1 matches 8 bases. With 6 bases clipped from V and 4 bases from J, the junction kept 4 bases outside the gene matches. From germline, CDR1 is DFQATT and CDR2 SNEGSKA (reference sequence). The CDR3 has 12 amino acids. The CDR3 DNA is TGCAGTGCACGGACAGGGATCTATGGCTACACCTTC. This gives the protein CSARTGIYGYTF.

The chain is built from TRBV5-5 and TRBJ1-2, with 7 bases aligning to TRBD1. Germline CDR1 is SGHKS and CDR2 is YYEKEE (reference sequence). After removal of 0 bases from V and 6 bases from J, the junction contained 2 bases not matched to a gene. This CDR3 is 13 amino acids long. The CDR3 protein is CASSLVTGHGYTF. The CDR3 DNA reads TGTGCCAGCAGCTTGGTGACAGGGCATGGCTACACCTTC.

On this clonotype: The CDR3 ends on some other residue instead of the conserved phenylalanine or tryptophan, so this is likely a read error. The limits of the CDR3 on the DNA are not certain, so only TCRdb's listed CDR3 is given. V gene TRBV10-3 combines with J gene TRBJ2-5; the D call of TRBD1 is as the table states it, not checked on the DNA. The CDR3 contains 15 residues when both ends are counted. CDR1 and CDR2 (germline): ENHRY, SYGVKD. CDR3 residues: CAISEPVGYGYTFGS.

This clonotype was observed many times. The rearrangement joins TRBV2 to TRBJ1-2; tentatively, D is TRBD1 (5 bases). V gave up 6 bases and J gave up 1 base, with 12 bases separating them. Germline CDR1 reads SNHLY; CDR2 reads FYNNEI. The CDR3 spans 14 residues. CDR3 in amino acids: CASSRDANNYGYTF. The CDR3 DNA is TGTGCCAGCAGCCGGGACGCCAATAACTATGGCTACACCTTC.